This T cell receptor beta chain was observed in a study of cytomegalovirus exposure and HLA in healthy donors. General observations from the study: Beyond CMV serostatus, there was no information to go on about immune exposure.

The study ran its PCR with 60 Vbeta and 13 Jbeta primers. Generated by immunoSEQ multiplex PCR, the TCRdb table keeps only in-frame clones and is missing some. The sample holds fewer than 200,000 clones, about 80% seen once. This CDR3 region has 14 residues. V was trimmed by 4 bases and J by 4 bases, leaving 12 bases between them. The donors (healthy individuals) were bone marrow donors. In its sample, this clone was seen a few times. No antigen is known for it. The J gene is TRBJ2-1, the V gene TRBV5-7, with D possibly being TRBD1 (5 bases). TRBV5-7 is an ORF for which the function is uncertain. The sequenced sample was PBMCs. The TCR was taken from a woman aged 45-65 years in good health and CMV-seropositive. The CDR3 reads CASSILTEYNEQFF. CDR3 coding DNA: TGTGCCAGCAGCATATTGACAGAGTACAATGAGCAGTTCTTC.